These 14 T cell receptor beta chains came from one sample sequenced in a study of cytomegalovirus exposure and HLA in healthy donors. Primers for the PCR totalled 60 Vbeta and 13 Jbeta. Produced via immunoSEQ multiplex PCR; TCRdb's table is partial and in-frame only. The sample yields some 170,000 clones, about 82% seen once. Sequencing input: PBMCs. The receptor source for this set is a woman in her 30s in good health and CMV-seropositive.

The J gene is TRBJ2-2, the V gene TRBV11-1, with 9 bases aligning to TRBD1. The CDR3 totals 14 residues. V lost 5 bases, J lost 4 bases, and 2 bases stayed unmatched. Germline loops: CDR1 SGHAT, CDR2 FQDESV (reference sequence). The CDR3 is CASSTTGGTGELFF. Written as DNA, the CDR3 is TGTGCCAGCAGCACGACAGGGGGCACCGGGGAGCTGTTTTTT.

Here the CDR3 reads CASSIGVGRGQESNYGYTF. CDR3 bases: TGTGCCAGCAGCATAGGGGTGGGCAGGGGGCAGGAATCTAACTATGGCTACACCTTC. The chain couples TRBV7-8 to TRBJ1-2, with 8 positions matching TRBD1. This CDR3 has 19 residues. V gave up 5 bases and J gave up 0 bases; unmatched junction bases: 17. Per germline, CDR1 SGHVS and CDR2 FQNEAQ.

The chain recombines TRBV9 with TRBJ1-6; no definite D call. The germline CDR1 and CDR2 sequences are SGDLS and YYNGEE. With 0 bases removed from V and 4 bases from J, the gap between germline ends came to 14 bases. CDR3 length equals 17 residues. CDR3: CASSVDAASVYNSPLHF. The CDR3 coding sequence is TGTGCCAGCAGCGTAGACGCAGCGTCAGTTTATAATTCACCCCTCCACTTT.

J is TRBJ1-2 and V is TRBV5-1; 9 bases fit TRBD1. After removal of 3 bases from V and 8 bases from J, the junction contained 23 bases not matched to a gene. The CDR3 is 19 amino acids. CDR1 and CDR2 (germline): SGHRS, YFSETQ. The CDR3 spells CASSSIPFGVGTGQRGYTF. In DNA form, the CDR3 reads TGCGCCAGCAGCTCGATCCCCTTTGGCGTGGGGACAGGGCAGAGGGGCTACACCTTC.

V usage is TRBV4-3 and J usage is TRBJ2-7; 7 nucleotides line up with TRBD2. After removal of 0 bases from V and 2 bases from J, the junction contained 1 base not matched to a gene. This CDR3 is 14 amino acids long. Germline values: CDR1 LGHNA, CDR2 YSLEER. In nucleotides, the CDR3 is TGCGCCAGCAGCCAAGAAGGGAGGGCCTACGAGCAGTACTTC. Translated: CASSQEGRAYEQYF.

J is TRBJ2-2 and V is TRBV11-1; 12 bases fit TRBD1. The CDR3 has 15 amino acids. The germline V gene has CDR1 SGHAT and CDR2 FQDESV (reference sequence). V lost 2 bases and J lost 8; bases outside the gene matches: 3. Written as DNA, the CDR3 is TGTGCCAGCAGCTTATGGGACAGGGGGCAGGGGGAGCTGTTTTTT. Residues: CASSLWDRGQGELFF.

The chain has TRBV12-5 and TRBJ1-2; D might be TRBD1 (5 bases). V shed 2 bases and J shed 6 bases, with 10 bases lying between them. The germline V gene encodes CDR1 LGHNT and CDR2 FRNRAP. The CDR3 spans 13 residues. CDR3 protein: CASGLPRTHGYTF. The CDR3 DNA sequence: TGTGCTAGTGGTTTGCCCCGGACACATGGCTACACCTTC.

This clone came up a few times. The rearrangement uses TRBV11-1 and TRBJ1-1, with a possible D match to TRBD1 (6 bases). Germline CDR1 is SGHAT and CDR2 is FQDESV (reference sequence). The CDR3 runs to 14 residues. V lost 2 bases and J 4 bases, leaving 11 bases between the germline ends. CDR3 protein: CASSLMRGGTEAFF. CDR3 coding DNA: TGTGCCAGCAGCTTAATGAGGGGGGGCACTGAAGCTTTCTTT.

This sequence joins TRBV4-3 and TRBJ2-2; D is ambiguous. There are 13 residues in the CDR3. The germline gives CDR1 LGHNA, CDR2 YSLEER. The V and J ends lost 1 base and 6 bases respectively, with 6 bases between them. The CDR3 sequence is CASSQGLAGELFF. CDR3 bases: TGCGCCAGCAGCCAAGGACTTGCCGGGGAGCTGTTTTTT.

This clone was picked up a small number of times. The chain couples TRBV23-1 to TRBJ2-7, with a weak D call TRBD1 (5 bases). TRBV23-1 is labeled an ORF, and its function is uncertain. Trimming pared 6 bases from V and 0 bases from J, leaving 15 bases between. The CDR3 extends over 15 amino acids. CDR3 in amino acids: CASRRSLRDSYEQYF. The CDR3 DNA is TGCGCCAGCAGACGATCCCTCAGGGACTCCTACGAGCAGTACTTC.

In this sample, this clone turned up once. The CDR3 DNA is TGCAGCGTTTCGAGAATAACCGGGGAGCTGTTTTTT. Translating it yields CSVSRITGELFF. The J gene is TRBJ2-2, the V gene TRBV29-1; no definite D call. The CDR3 length is 12 residues. Germline CDR1 SQVTM, CDR2 ANQGSEA. The V end was cut by 5 bases, the J end by 5 bases, with 9 bases between.

CDR3 amino acids: CASSQENRGRSYEQYF. The DNA for the CDR3 is TGCGCCAGCAGCCAGGAAAACAGGGGGCGATCCTACGAGCAGTACTTC. The V gene is TRBV4-3, the J gene TRBJ2-7, with 9 bases aligning to TRBD1. Trimming took 3 bases from V and 1 from J; bases not matched to a gene: 7. The CDR3 spans 16 residues. CDR1 LGHNA and CDR2 YSLEER come from the germline V gene.

V gene TRBV7-2 combines with J gene TRBJ1-6, with 8 bases fitting TRBD1. Germline values: CDR1 SGHTA, CDR2 FQGNSA. The trim removed 2 bases at V and 9 bases at J, leaving 9 bases unmatched. The CDR3 extends over 16 amino acids. The CDR3 here is CASSLSGTGSFSPLHF. In DNA form, the CDR3 reads TGTGCCAGCAGCTTATCCGGGACAGGATCATTTTCACCCCTCCACTTT.

This chain connects TRBV25-1 to TRBJ2-3, with D perhaps matching TRBD1 (5 bases). Deletions cut 10 bases from V and 9 bases from J, with 14 bases between. The CDR3 is 11 residues long. From germline, CDR1 is MGHDK and CDR2 SYGVNS. In nucleotides, the CDR3 is TGTGCCACCGGATCTGGGGCGACGCAGTATTTT. This gives the protein CATGSGATQYF.